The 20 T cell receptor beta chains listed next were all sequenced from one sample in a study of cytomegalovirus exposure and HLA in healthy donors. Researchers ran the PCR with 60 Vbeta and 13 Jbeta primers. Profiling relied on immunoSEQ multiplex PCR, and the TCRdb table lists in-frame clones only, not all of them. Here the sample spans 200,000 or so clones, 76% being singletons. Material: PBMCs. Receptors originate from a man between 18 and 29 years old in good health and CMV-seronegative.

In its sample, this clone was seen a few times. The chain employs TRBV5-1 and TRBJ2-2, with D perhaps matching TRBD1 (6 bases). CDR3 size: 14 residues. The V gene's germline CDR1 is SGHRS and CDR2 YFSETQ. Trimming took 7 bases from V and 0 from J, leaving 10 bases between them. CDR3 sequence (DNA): TGCGCCAGCTCTGACAGGACGAACACCGGGGAGCTGTTTTTT. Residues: CASSDRTNTGELFF. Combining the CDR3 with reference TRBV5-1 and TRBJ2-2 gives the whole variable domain KAGVTQTPRYLIKTRGQQVTLSCSPISGHRSVSWYQQTPGQGLQFLFEYFSETQRNKGNFPGRFSGRQFSNSRSEMNVSTLELGDSALYLCASSDRTNTGELFFGEGSRLTVL.

CDR3: CASRSLAGGSGELFF. The CDR3 DNA sequence: TGTGCCAGCAGGTCCCTGGCAGGGGGGTCCGGGGAGCTGTTTTTT. The chain employs TRBV6-1 and TRBJ2-2; TRBD1 is a possible D gene (7 bases). The CDR3 has 15 residues. V dropped 6 bases and J dropped 6 bases, with 17 bases sitting between them. Germline V gene sequence: CDR1 MNHNS, CDR2 SASEGT.

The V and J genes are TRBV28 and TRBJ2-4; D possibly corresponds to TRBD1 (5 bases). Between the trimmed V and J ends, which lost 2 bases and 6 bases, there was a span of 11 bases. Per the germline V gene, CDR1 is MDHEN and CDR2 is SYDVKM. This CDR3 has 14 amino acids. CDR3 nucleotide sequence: TGTGCCAGCAGTTTAATTGGGGCGGTAAACATTCAGTACTTC. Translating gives CASSLIGAVNIQYF.

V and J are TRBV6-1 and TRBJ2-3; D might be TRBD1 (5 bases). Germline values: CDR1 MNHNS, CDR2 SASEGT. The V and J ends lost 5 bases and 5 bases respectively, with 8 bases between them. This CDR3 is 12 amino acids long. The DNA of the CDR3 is TGTGCCAGCAGTTCGCAGGGAGATACGCAGTATTTT. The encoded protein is CASSSQGDTQYF.

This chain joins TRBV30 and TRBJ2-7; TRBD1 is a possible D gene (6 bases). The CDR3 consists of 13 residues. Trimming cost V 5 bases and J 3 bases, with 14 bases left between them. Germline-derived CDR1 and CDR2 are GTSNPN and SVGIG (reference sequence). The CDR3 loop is CAWAADSYYEQYF. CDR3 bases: TGTGCCTGGGCCGCGGACAGTTACTACGAGCAGTACTTC.

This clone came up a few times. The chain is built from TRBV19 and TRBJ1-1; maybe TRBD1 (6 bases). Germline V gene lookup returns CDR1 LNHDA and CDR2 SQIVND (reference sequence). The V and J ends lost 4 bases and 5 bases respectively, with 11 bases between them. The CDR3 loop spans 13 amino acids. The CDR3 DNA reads TGTGCCAGTAGTACACAGGGAGGGACTGAAGCTTTCTTT. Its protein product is CASSTQGGTEAFF.

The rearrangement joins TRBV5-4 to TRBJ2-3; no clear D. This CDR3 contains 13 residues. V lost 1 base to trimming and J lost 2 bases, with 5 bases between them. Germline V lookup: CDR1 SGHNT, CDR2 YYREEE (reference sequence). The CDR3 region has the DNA TGTGCCAGCAGCTTGACTAACACAGATACGCAGTATTTT. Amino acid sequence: CASSLTNTDTQYF.

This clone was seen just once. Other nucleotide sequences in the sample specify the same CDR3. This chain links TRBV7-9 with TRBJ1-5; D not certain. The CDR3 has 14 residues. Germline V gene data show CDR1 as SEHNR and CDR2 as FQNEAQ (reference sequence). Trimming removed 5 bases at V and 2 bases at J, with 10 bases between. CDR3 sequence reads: CASSLGAGNQPQHF. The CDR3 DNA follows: TGTGCCAGCAGCCTAGGAGCGGGCAATCAGCCCCAGCATTTT.

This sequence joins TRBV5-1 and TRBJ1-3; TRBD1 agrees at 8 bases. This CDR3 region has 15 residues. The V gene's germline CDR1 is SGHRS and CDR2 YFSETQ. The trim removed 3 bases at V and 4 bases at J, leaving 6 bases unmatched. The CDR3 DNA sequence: TGCGCCAGCAGCTCAATGACAGGGGCGGGAAACACCATATATTTT. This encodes CASSSMTGAGNTIYF. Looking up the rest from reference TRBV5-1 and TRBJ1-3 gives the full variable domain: KAGVTQTPRYLIKTRGQQVTLSCSPISGHRSVSWYQQTPGQGLQFLFEYFSETQRNKGNFPGRFSGRQFSNSRSEMNVSTLELGDSALYLCASSSMTGAGNTIYFGEGSWLTVV.

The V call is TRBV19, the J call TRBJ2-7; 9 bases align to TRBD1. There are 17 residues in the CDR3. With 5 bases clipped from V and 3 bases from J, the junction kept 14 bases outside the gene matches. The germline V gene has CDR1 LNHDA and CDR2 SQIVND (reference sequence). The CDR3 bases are TGTGCCAGTAGTCCGAGGCTACTGGGACAGGGATACTACGAGCAGTACTTC. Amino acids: CASSPRLLGQGYYEQYF.

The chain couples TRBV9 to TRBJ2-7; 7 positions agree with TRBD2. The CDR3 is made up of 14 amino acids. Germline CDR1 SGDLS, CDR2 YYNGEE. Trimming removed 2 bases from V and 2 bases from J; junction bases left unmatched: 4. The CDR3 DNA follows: TGTGCCAGCAGCGTTACCGGGACTACCTACGAGCAGTACTTC. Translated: CASSVTGTTYEQYF.

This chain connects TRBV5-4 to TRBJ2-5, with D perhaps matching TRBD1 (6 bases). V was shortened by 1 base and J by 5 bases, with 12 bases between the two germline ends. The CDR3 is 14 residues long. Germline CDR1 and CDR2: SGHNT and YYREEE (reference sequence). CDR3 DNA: TGTGCCAGCAGCTTGAGAATACAGGGTGAGACCCAGTACTTC. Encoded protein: CASSLRIQGETQYF.

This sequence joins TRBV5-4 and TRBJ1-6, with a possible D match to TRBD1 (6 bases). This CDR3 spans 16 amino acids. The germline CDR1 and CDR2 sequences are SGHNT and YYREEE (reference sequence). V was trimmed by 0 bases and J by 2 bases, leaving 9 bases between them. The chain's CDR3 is CASSLAGGPYNSPLHF. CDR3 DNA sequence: TGTGCCAGCAGCTTGGCTGGGGGCCCCTATAATTCACCCCTCCACTTT.

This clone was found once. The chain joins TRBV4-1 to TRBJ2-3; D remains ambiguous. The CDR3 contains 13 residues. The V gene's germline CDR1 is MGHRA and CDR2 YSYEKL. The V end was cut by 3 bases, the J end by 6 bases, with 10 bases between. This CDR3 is CASSHLTVDTQYF. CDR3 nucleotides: TGCGCCAGCAGCCATCTCACAGTTGATACGCAGTATTTT.

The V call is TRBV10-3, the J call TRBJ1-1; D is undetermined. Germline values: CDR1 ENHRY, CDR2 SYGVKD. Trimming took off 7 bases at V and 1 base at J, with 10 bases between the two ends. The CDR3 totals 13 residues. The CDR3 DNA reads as TGTGCCATCATCACGGACTCGAACACTGAAGCTTTCTTT. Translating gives CAIITDSNTEAFF.

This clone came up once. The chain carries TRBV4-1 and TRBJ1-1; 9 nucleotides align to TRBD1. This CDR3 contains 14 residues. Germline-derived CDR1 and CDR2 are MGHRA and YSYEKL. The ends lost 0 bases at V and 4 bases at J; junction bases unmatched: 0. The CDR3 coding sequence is TGCGCCAGCAGCCAAGAACAGGGGGCCACTGAAGCTTTCTTT. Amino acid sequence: CASSQEQGATEAFF.

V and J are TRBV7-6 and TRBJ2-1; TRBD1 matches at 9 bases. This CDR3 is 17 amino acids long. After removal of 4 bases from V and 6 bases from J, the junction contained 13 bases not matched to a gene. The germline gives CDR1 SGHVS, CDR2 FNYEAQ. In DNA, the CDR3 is TGTGCCAGCAGCTCCACAGGGGGCGCCGGTGTGGGCAATGAGCAGTTCTTC. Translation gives CASSSTGGAGVGNEQFF.

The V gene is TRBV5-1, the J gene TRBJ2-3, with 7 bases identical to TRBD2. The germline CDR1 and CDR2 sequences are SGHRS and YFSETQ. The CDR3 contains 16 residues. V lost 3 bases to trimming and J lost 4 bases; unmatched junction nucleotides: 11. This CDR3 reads CASSSLTSTWADTQYF. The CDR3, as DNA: TGCGCCAGCAGCTCCCTGACTAGCACCTGGGCAGATACGCAGTATTTT.

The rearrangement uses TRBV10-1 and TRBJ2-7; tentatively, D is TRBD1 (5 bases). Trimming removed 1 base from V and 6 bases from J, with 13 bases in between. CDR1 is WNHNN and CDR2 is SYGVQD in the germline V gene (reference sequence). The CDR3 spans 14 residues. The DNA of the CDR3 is TGCGCCAGCAGTGAGTTGGGGCCTCCGGGCGAGCAGTACTTC. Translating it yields CASSELGPPGEQYF.

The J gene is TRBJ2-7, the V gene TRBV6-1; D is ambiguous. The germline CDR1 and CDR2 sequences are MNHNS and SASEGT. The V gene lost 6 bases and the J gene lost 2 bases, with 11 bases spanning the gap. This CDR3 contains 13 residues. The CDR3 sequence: CASRLGLPYEQYF. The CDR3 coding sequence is TGTGCCAGCAGACTGGGCCTTCCCTACGAGCAGTACTTC.